The 9 T cell receptor beta chains in this list originate from one sample, sequenced in a study of cytomegalovirus exposure and HLA in healthy donors. With 60 Vbeta and 13 Jbeta primers, the PCR was carried out. TCRdb keeps only in-frame clones here, not all; method: immunoSEQ multiplex PCR. The table shows 85,000 to 120,000 clones, with less than 85% occurring only once. Sequencing was performed on PBMCs. These receptors were taken from a man aged 40-49 years in good health and CMV-seronegative.

This chain links TRBV5-1 with TRBJ2-5; a possible D gene is TRBD2 (5 bases). The DNA end lines up better with TRBJ2-7; the J call may be wrong. CDR1 and CDR2 from the germline V gene are SGHRS and YFSETQ. The CDR3 totals 15 residues. The CDR3 reads CASSSRVSGVYEQYF. In nucleotides, the CDR3 is TGCGCCAGCAGCTCCCGGGTGAGCGGAGTCTACGAGCAGTACTTC.

V usage is TRBV10-3 and J usage is TRBJ1-4; no definite D call. Germline V gene data show CDR1 as ENHRY and CDR2 as SYGVKD. This CDR3 is built from 14 residues. Trimming pared 3 bases from V and 6 bases from J, leaving 11 bases between. The chain's CDR3 is CAISELGTDEKLFF. For the CDR3, the DNA is TGTGCCATCAGTGAATTAGGCACAGATGAAAAACTGTTTTTT.

V and J are TRBV5-6 and TRBJ2-7, with TRBD2 matching over 9 bases. Unmatched junction bases numbered 2, after V lost 0 bases and J lost 1 base. Germline V gives CDR1 SGHDT, CDR2 YYEEEE. There are 15 residues in the CDR3. CDR3 sequence (DNA): TGTGCCAGCAGCTTGGGACTAGCGGAGTCCTACGAGCAGTACTTC. Translation: CASSLGLAESYEQYF.

V and J are TRBV19 and TRBJ1-5; D is perhaps TRBD1 (5 bases). V lost 5 bases to trimming and J lost 2 bases, with 10 bases between them. CDR1 LNHDA and CDR2 SQIVND come from the germline V gene (reference sequence). The CDR3 extends over 14 amino acids. CDR3 sequence: CASSWQGGNQPQHF. As DNA, the CDR3 is TGTGCCAGTAGTTGGCAGGGTGGCAATCAGCCCCAGCATTTT.

CDR3 nucleotides: TGTGCCAGCAGTGATGGGGGAGGCGCAGATACGCAGTATTTT. Its translation is CASSDGGGADTQYF. This chain connects TRBV6-4 to TRBJ2-3, with a weak D call TRBD2 (6 bases). V lost 3 bases to trimming and J lost 4 bases, with 11 bases between them. This CDR3 region has 14 residues. Germline V gene lookup returns CDR1 MRHNA and CDR2 SNTAGT.

This sequence joins TRBV19 and TRBJ2-7, with 9 bases aligning to TRBD1. CDR1 is LNHDA and CDR2 is SQIVND in the germline V gene (reference sequence). Unmatched junction bases numbered 12, after V lost 8 bases and J lost 7 bases. CDR3 length: 14 residues. The CDR3 loop reads CASRPGTGFREQYF. CDR3 DNA: TGTGCCAGTCGGCCCGGGACAGGGTTTAGGGAGCAGTACTTC.

The J gene is TRBJ2-3, the V gene TRBV4-2, with D possibly matching TRBD2 (5 bases). V was cut by 4 bases and J by 8 bases, with 22 bases left in between. This CDR3 has 16 amino acids. Germline V gene lookup returns CDR1 LGHNA and CDR2 YNFKEQ. DNA for the CDR3: TGTGCCAGCAGCCCTTCCCGAGGGTCCGGGGAAATTACGCAGTATTTT. Encoded protein: CASSPSRGSGEITQYF.

The CDR3 region is CASSSDTGQPQHF. CDR3 bases: TGTGCCAGCAGTTCCGACACAGGGCAGCCCCAGCATTTT. The chain has TRBV6-5 and TRBJ1-5, with D perhaps TRBD1 (6 bases). Germline V gives CDR1 MNHEY, CDR2 SVGAGI. The CDR3 is made up of 13 amino acids. V gave up 4 bases and J gave up 7 bases, with 11 bases separating them.

V gene TRBV5-6 combines with J gene TRBJ1-6, with TRBD1 identical over 9 bases. The CDR3 is 13 amino acids. With V trimmed by 7 bases and J by 13 bases, 9 bases remained unmatched. The germline V gene encodes CDR1 SGHDT and CDR2 YYEEEE. The CDR3 nucleotides are TGTGCCAGCCGCCGGGACAGGGATACCCCCCTCCACTTT. Protein product: CASRRDRDTPLHF.